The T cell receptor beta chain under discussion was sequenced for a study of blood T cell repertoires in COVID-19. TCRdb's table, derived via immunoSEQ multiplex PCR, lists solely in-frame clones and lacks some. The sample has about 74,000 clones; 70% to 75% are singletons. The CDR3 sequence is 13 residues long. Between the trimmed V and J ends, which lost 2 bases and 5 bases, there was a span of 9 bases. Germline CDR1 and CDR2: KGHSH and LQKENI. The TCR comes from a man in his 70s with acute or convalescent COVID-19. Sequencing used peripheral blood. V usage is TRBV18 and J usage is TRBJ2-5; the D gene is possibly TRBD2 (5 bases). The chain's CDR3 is CASSPGESETQYF. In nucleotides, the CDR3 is TGTGCCAGCTCACCAGGGGAGAGCGAGACCCAGTACTTC.